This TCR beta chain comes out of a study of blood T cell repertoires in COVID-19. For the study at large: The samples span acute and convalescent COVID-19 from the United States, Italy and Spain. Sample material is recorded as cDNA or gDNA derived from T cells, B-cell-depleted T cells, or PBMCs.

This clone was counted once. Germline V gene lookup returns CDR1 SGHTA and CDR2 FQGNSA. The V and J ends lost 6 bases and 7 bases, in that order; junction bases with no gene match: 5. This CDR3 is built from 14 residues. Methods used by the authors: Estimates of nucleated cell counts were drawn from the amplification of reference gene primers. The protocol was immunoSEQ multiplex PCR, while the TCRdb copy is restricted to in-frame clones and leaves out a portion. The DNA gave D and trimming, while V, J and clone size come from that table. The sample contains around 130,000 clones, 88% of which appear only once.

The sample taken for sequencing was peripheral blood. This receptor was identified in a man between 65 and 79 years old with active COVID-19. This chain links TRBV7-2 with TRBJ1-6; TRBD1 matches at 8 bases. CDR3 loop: CASRARQGNSPLHF. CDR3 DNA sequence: TGTGCCAGCAGGGCGCGACAGGGGAATTCACCCCTCCACTTT.